The clone carrying this T cell receptor beta chain was recorded only once. The data stem from a study of shared clonotypes between healthy human individuals. Trimming removed 3 bases at V and 7 bases at J, with 13 bases between. From germline, CDR1 is ENHRY and CDR2 SYGVKD. CDR3 length equals 14 residues. Naive CD8 cells, CD45RO-negative and positively selected for CCR7, excluded terminally differentiated effector memory CD45RA+ cells. Donors had no recently reported acute infections or vaccinations and were HIV-negative. Sorted-subset replicate PCRs used roughly 210 ng of genomic DNA. This amount corresponded to tens of thousands of T cell genomes. Generated by immunoSEQ multiplex PCR, the TCRdb table keeps only in-frame clones and is missing some. The sample yields under 600,000 clones, 98% seen once.

The receptor was isolated from a young man in good health. Sequenced: naive CD8+ T cells sorted from blood. This chain joins TRBV10-3 and TRBJ2-1, with a tentative D call TRBD2 (6 bases). The CDR3 here is CAISEGRSGNEQFF. CDR3 coding DNA: TGTGCCATCAGTGAAGGGAGGAGTGGGAATGAGCAGTTCTTC.